This TCR beta chain was profiled in a study of blood T cell repertoires in COVID-19. TCRdb's copy holds only in-frame clones and misses some; the assay was immunoSEQ multiplex PCR. The sample has hundreds of thousands of clones, 87% seen once. Sample: PBMCs or T cells enriched from blood (not recorded which). The TCR comes from a middle-aged woman who had recovered from COVID-19.

Written as DNA, the CDR3 is TGTGCCAGCAGTGGGACAGGCGCGGATTCACCCCTCCACTTT. It yields the protein CASSGTGADSPLHF. The chain carries TRBV27 and TRBJ1-6; 8 bases match TRBD1. Germline CDR1 is MNHEY and CDR2 is SMNVEV (reference sequence). The CDR3 loop spans 14 amino acids. V shed 5 bases and J 8 bases; nucleotides not matched to a gene: 5.